The entry below describes one TCR beta chain. This clonotype has ten or more counts. Its antigen remains unidentified. No base-level quality is on record; no much larger clone is a single base apart. This sample was included in a study of neurological immune-mediated disorders (dated by TCRdb to about 2019). A note on the overall study: Among the 35 or so multiple sclerosis patients, relapsing-remitting MS was present in approximately 31 and secondary progressive MS was present in 3. Peripheral blood TCR-beta repertoires from patients with HTLV-I-associated myelopathy (HAM/TSP), patients with multiple sclerosis, and healthy controls were compared in the study using UMI-based sequencing. Alongside PBMC samples, the set of more than 85 TCR-beta libraries contained longitudinal samples, technical triplicates, and paired CD4+ and CD8+ T-cell subsets that had been sorted. The cohort was made up of 68 subjects, consisting of about 15 HAM/TSP patients, some 35 multiple sclerosis patients and around 20 healthy controls.

V is reduced by 1 base and J by 8 bases, leaving a spacing of 11 bases between them. From cysteine to phenylalanine, the CDR3 is 13 amino acids long. Only the CDR3 DNA is retained, 39 bases long and in frame from the first base. cDNA was synthesized by template-switch 5'RACE using a primer with a 10-nucleotide random unique molecular identifier that tagged each TCR transcript. Every sequencing run yielded over 180 million TCR-beta sequences covering 15-18 subjects. Total RNA was extracted with the RNeasy kit. The KAPA Real-time Library Amplification kit was used to amplify TCR-beta VDJ regions with primers targeting the TCR constant region and the 5'RACE anchor. Sample indexes and Illumina adaptors were added in a first PCR, and a second PCR then increased library yield. After Ampure bead purification, the TCR product of roughly 650 bp was size-selected on a 2% E-gel SizeSelection system. Before pooling, library quality was assessed on a Bioanalyzer, concentration was determined with Qubit, and library quantification was performed with the Kapa Library Quantification kit. Libraries were sequenced paired-end 2 x 150 bp on an Illumina HiSeq 2500. To increase sequence diversity, roughly 24-30% phiX was spiked into each library pool. The authors' analysis ran thus. Quality-filtered reads were processed with the UMI-based MiGEC pipeline, and over 85% of raw TCR sequences were removed by the MiGEC pipeline during error correction. VDJ genes were aligned to IMGT germline references, and clonotypes were defined by unique CDR3 amino acid sequence plus V-J genes. Clonal expansion, Shannon diversity and CDR3 relatedness were evaluated with VDJtools (CalcPairwiseDistances, ClusterSamples), while phylogenetic trees were built in CLCbio workbench. A clone was classed as expanded if it had 8 or more unique UMIs, a cutoff based on coefficient-of-variation modelling across technical triplicates. TCRdb handled the public reads itself, with Q25 trimming in fastp and clone calling in MiXCR, and kept productive beta chains. Identical CDR3 protein sequences are pooled into one entry, listed with their most common genes and DNA. TCRdb, rather than the study authors, made the V and J calls. This sample is represented by about 62,000 distinct CDR3 sequences; about 3.7% of them were singletons. The ten largest clonotypes hold roughly 2.2% of the sample.

What the study reported, not specific to this receptor: No identical CDR3 amino acid sequences were shared among expanded clones across subjects, suggesting private TCR-beta repertoires in all groups. No clinical or MRI features were associated with the MS cluster, and the authors said that larger cohorts are needed. TCR clonal expansion was highest in HAM/TSP patients and lowest in MS patients, with MS patients falling below even healthy controls. In a phylogenetic analysis, the repertoires of 18 out of 34 MS patients fell into a single cluster of related CDR3 sequences, pointing to a possible signature at the repertoire level.

Unsorted PBMC libraries were generated from 2 million PBMCs stored in RNAlater at -80 °C until RNA extraction. The multiple sclerosis patients were enrolled in a US clinical protocol that used magnetic resonance imaging to evaluate disease progression. Peripheral blood was subjected to Ficoll-Hypaque density gradient centrifugation to isolate PBMCs, which were then cryopreserved in liquid nitrogen. The clonotype comes from a woman in her 50s with multiple sclerosis. The rearrangement joined TRBV12-3 or TRBV12-4 to TRBJ1-2; no D segment can be confidently identified. The sample consisted of PBMCs. The CDR3 corresponds to CASSLGGPEGYTF. The nucleotides read TGTGCCAGCAGTTTAGGCGGCCCAGAAGGCTACACCTTC.